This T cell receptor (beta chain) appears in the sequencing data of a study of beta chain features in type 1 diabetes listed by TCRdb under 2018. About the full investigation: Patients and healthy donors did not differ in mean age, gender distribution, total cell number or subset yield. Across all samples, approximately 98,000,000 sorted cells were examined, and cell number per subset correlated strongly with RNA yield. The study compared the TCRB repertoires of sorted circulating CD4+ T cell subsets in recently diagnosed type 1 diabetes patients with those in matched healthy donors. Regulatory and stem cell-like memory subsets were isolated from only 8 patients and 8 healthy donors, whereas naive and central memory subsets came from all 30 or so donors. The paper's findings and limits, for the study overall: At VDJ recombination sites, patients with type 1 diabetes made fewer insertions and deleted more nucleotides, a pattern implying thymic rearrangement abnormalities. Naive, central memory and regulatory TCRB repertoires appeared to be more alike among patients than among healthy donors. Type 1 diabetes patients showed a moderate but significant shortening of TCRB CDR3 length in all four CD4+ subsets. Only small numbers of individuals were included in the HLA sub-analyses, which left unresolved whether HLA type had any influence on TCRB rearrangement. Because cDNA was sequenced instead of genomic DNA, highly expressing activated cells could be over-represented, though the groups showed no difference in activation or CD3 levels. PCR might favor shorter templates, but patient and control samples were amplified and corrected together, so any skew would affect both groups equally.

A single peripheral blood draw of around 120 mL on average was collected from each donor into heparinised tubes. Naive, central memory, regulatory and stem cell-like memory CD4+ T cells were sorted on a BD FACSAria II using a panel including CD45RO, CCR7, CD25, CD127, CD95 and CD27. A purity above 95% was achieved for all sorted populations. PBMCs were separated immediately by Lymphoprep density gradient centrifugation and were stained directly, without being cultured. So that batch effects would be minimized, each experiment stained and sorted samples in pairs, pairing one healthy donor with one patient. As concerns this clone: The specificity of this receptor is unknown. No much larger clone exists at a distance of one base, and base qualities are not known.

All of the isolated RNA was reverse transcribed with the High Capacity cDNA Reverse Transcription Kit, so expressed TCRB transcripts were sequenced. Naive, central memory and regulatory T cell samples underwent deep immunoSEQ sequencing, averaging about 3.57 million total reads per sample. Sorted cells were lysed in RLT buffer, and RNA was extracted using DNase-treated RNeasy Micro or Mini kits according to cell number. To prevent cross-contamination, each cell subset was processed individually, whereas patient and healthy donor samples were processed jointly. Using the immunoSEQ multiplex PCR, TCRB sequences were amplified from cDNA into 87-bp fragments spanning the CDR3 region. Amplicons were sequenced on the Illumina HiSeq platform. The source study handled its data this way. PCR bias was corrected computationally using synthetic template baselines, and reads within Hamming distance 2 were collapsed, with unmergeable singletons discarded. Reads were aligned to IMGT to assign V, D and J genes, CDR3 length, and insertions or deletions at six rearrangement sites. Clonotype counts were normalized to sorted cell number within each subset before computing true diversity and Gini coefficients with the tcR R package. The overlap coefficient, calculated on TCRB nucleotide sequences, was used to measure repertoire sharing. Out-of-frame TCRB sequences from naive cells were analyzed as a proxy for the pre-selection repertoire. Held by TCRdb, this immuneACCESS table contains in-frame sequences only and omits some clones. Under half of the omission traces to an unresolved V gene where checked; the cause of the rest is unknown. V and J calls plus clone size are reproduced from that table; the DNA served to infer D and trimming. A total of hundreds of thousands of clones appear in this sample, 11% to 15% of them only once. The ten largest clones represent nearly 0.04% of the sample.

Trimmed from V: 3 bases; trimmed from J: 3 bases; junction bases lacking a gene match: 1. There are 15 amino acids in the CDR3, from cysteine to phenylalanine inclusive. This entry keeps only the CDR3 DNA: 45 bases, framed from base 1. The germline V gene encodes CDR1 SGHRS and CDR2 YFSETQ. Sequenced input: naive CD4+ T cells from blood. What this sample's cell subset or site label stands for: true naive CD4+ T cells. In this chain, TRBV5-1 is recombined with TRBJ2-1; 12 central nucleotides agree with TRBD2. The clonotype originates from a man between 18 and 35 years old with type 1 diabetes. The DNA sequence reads TGCGCCAGCAGCTCTAGCGGGAGGGGCTACAATGAGCAGTTCTTC. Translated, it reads CASSSSGRGYNEQFF.